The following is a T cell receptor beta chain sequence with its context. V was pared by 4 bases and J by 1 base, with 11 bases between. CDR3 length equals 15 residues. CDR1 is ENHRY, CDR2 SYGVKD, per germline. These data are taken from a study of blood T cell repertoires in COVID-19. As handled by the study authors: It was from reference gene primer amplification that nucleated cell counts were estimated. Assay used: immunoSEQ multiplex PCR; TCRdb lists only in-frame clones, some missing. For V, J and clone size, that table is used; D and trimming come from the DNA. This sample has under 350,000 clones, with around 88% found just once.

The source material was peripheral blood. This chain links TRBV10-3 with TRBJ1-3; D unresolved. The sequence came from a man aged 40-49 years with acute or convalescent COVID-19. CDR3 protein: CAISATQTSGNTIYF. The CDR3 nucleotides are TGTGCCATCAGTGCTACTCAGACTTCTGGAAACACCATATATTTT.